These 14 T cell receptor beta chains were all obtained from the same sample, sequenced in a study of blood T cells in healthy people across ages. Through a sample-barcoded 5' primer and a J-beta primer mix, a second PCR was run for about 6 to 12 cycles. MiXCR, run by TCRdb on the 5' RACE reads, gives a single entry per CDR3 protein. The data contain hundreds of thousands of distinct CDR3 sequences, roughly 58% of them singletons. Sequencing was performed on blood. The source of these receptors is a man in his fifties or sixties in good health.

This chain joins TRBV12-3 or TRBV12-4 and TRBJ1-3, with 7 bases fitting TRBD1. The CDR3 consists of 15 residues. V was pared by 4 bases and J by 0 bases, with 3 bases of the junction left unmatched. CDR3 protein: CASSWGDSSGNTIYF. CDR3 nucleotides: TGTGCCAGCAGTTGGGGGGACAGCTCTGGAAACACCATATATTTT.

This clonotype was picked up one time. The chain has TRBV7-9 and TRBJ2-6, with a weak D call TRBD2 (5 bases). Per the germline V gene, CDR1 is SEHNR and CDR2 is FQNEAQ (reference sequence). V lost 5 bases, J lost 5 bases, and 13 bases lay in between. The CDR3 length is 15 residues. CDR3 sequence reads: CASSPPPGRANVLTF. CDR3 DNA: TGTGCCAGCAGCCCCCCTCCGGGGAGGGCCAACGTCCTGACTTTC.

The chain links TRBV7-9 to TRBJ1-2; no firm D call. This CDR3 has 12 amino acids. Deletions cut 5 bases from V and 6 bases from J, with 10 bases between. Germline values: CDR1 SEHNR, CDR2 FQNEAQ (reference sequence). CDR3 nucleotides: TGTGCCAGCAGCGTCCAAACTGATGGCTACACCTTC. Amino acid sequence: CASSVQTDGYTF.

The J gene is TRBJ1-5, the V gene TRBV2; 7 bases fit TRBD1. Germline trimming cut 8 bases from V and 3 bases from J; bases unmatched to any gene: 4. The CDR3 has 13 residues. Germline-derived CDR1 and CDR2 are SNHLY and FYNNEI. The CDR3 nucleotides are TGTGCCAGCCTACAGGGGTTCAATCAGCCCCAGCATTTT. Its protein is CASLQGFNQPQHF. The whole variable domain, remainder taken from reference TRBV2 and TRBJ1-5, is EPEVTQTPSHQVTQMGQEVILRCVPISNHLYFYWYRQILGQKVEFLVSFYNNEISEKSEIFDDQFSVERPDGSNFTLKIRSTKLEDSAMYFCASLQGFNQPQHFGDGTRLSIL.

V is TRBV6-1 and J is TRBJ2-1; 12 bases map to TRBD2. Losses at the gene ends were 8 bases for V and 6 bases for J; bases not matched to a gene: 5. The CDR3 is 14 residues long. The V gene's germline CDR1 is MNHNS and CDR2 SASEGT. The CDR3 spells CASELAGGLNEQFF. The CDR3 DNA reads as TGTGCCAGCGAACTAGCGGGGGGACTCAATGAGCAGTTCTTC.

The V gene is TRBV2, the J gene TRBJ2-3; no firm D call. The V gene's germline CDR1 is SNHLY and CDR2 FYNNEI. The CDR3 consists of 13 residues. V lost 3 bases to trimming and J lost 5 bases, with 9 bases between them. The CDR3, as DNA: TGTGCCAGCAGTGAGGCGAGGAGAGATACGCAGTATTTT. The encoded protein is CASSEARRDTQYF.

The chain employs TRBV20-1 and TRBJ2-6; 9 bases line up with TRBD1. The CDR3 sequence is 16 residues long. The J segment lost 0 bases and the V segment lost 5 bases, leaving 5 bases of the junction unmatched. The germline V gene has CDR1 DFQATT and CDR2 SNEGSKA (reference sequence). Written as DNA, the CDR3 is TGCAGTGCTGAGGGACAGGGAAGCTCTGGGGCCAACGTCCTGACTTTC. Its protein product is CSAEGQGSSGANVLTF.

Only one count was recorded for this clonotype. At one end, the junction sequence differs from germline, possibly due to a read error. The chain has TRBV27 and TRBJ2-1, with D perhaps TRBD2 (6 bases). Germline loops: CDR1 MNHEY, CDR2 SMNVEV (reference sequence). The CDR3 extends over 14 amino acids. DNA of the CDR3: TGTGCCAACAGTTTTAGCGGACACTACAATGAGCAGTTCTTC. Translated: CANSFSGHYNEQFF.

The rearrangement links TRBV20-1 to TRBJ2-5; D is possibly TRBD2 (5 bases). The length of the CDR3 is 14 residues. The V and J ends lost 5 bases and 6 bases respectively, with 19 bases between them. CDR1 DFQATT and CDR2 SNEGSKA come from the germline V gene (reference sequence). This CDR3 is CSALFPISVQTQYF. Here the CDR3 DNA reads TGCAGTGCTCTGTTCCCAATTAGCGTCCAGACCCAGTACTTC.

The V call is TRBV29-1, the J call TRBJ1-2; no clear D gene. V lost 3 bases to trimming and J lost 4 bases, with 6 bases between them. The CDR3 sequence is 11 residues long. CDR1 is SQVTM and CDR2 is ANQGSEA in the germline V gene. This chain's CDR3 is CSVDTSYGYTF. CDR3 DNA: TGCAGCGTTGATACCTCCTATGGCTACACCTTC.

This clonotype was seen a handful of times. The rearrangement links TRBV20-1 to TRBJ2-1, with D possibly TRBD1 on 6 matching bases. The CDR3 covers 13 residues. The germline V gene encodes CDR1 DFQATT and CDR2 SNEGSKA (reference sequence). V shed 6 bases and J shed 3 bases, with 12 bases lying between them. CDR3 in DNA: TGCAGTGCCCCCAAGGACAGCTACAATGAGCAGTTCTTC. This sequence encodes CSAPKDSYNEQFF.

This chain connects TRBV12-3 or TRBV12-4 to TRBJ1-2; no clear D gene. V dropped 8 bases and J dropped 3 bases, with 7 bases sitting between them. The length of the CDR3 is 11 residues. CDR3 sequence reads: CASGRHYGYTF. The CDR3 bases are TGTGCCAGCGGAAGGCACTATGGCTACACCTTC.

The chain recombines TRBV20-1 with TRBJ2-5, with D possibly matching TRBD1 (6 bases). Germline-derived CDR1 and CDR2 are DFQATT and SNEGSKA (reference sequence). The CDR3 is made up of 14 amino acids. Trimming pared 6 bases from V and 8 bases from J, leaving 22 bases between. DNA of the CDR3: TGCAGTGCGGGGGACAAGCCTCCAAGAGATACCCAGTACTTC. It yields the protein CSAGDKPPRDTQYF.

This clonotype was detected only a few times. The chain joins TRBV6-2 or TRBV6-3 to TRBJ2-5; possible D gene TRBD2, 6 bases. This CDR3 contains 16 residues. CDR1 MNHEY and CDR2 SVGEGT come from the germline V gene. Trimming took off 2 bases at V and 3 bases at J, with 16 bases between the two ends. CDR3: CASSYGRWKREETQYF. The CDR3 DNA is TGTGCCAGCAGTTACGGGAGGTGGAAGAGGGAAGAGACCCAGTACTTC.